This entry features one T cell receptor (beta chain) sequence. V dropped 5 bases and J dropped 1; count of bases not matched to a gene: 7. The CDR3 contains 17 residues. Germline V lookup: CDR1 MNHEY, CDR2 SMNVEV (reference sequence). The data were obtained in a study of blood T cell repertoires in COVID-19. Study-wide background: PBMCs, B-cell-depleted T cells, or T cells were the source of the cDNA or gDNA that made up the material.

Original analysis: From reference gene primer amplification, estimates of nucleated cell counts were derived. This table comes from immunoSEQ multiplex PCR, and its TCRdb copy is limited to in-frame clones, with some not included. V and J calls and clone size are copied from that table; D and trimming were computed from the DNA. This sample has around 95,000 clones, with roughly 80% found just once. The sequence derives from a man aged 65 to 85 with active or convalescent COVID-19. The chain has TRBV27 and TRBJ2-6; 8 bases are shared with TRBD1. Sequencing used peripheral blood. Here the CDR3 reads CASSPRQGRSGANVLTF. The CDR3 bases are TGTGCCAGCAGTCCAAGACAGGGGAGGTCTGGGGCCAACGTCCTGACTTTC.